Listed below are T cell receptor beta chains from one sample, sequenced in a study of response to subunit inactivated influenza vaccine. TCRdb fed the RT-PCR reads into MiXCR, producing one record per CDR3 protein. The repertoire has a few hundred thousand distinct CDR3 sequences, 14% of them found once; the top ten carry over 8.5%. Sample: PBMCs from blood, taken about 12 days after vaccination. The receptors here all came from a man in his fifties who received an inactivated influenza vaccine. The CDR3 runs from the conserved cysteine through the conserved F or W. The order of the fields is V gene, CDR3 length, D gene, clone size, J gene, CDR3 DNA, CDR3 protein. D genes are given only for firm matches. A row's size may be missing; if present it is once, few, many or a size class.

>TRBV7-2|15|-|few|TRBJ2-1
TGTGCCAGCAGCTTAGGTGGGGTTATTTACAATGAGCAGTTCTTC
CASSLGGVIYNEQFF
>TRBV7-9|12|-|-|TRBJ2-5
TGTGCCAGCAGCTTAGATGGGGGGACCCAGTACTTC
CASSLDGGTQYF
>TRBV12-3/TRBV12-4|15|-|-|TRBJ2-3
TGTGCCAGTGGGTCCGTGGGGGGTAGGGCAGATACGCAGTATTTT
CASGSVGGRADTQYF
>TRBV20-1|14|-|few|TRBJ2-7
TGCAGTGCAACCACTAGTCTCCAAACCTACGAGCAGTACTTC
CSATTSLQTYEQYF
>TRBV5-1|16|-|many|TRBJ2-1
TGCGCCAGCAGCTTGACCGGGCAGGGCTCCTACAATGAGCAGTTCTTC
CASSLTGQGSYNEQFF
>TRBV4-2|21|-|-|TRBJ2-3
TGTGCCAGCAGCCTCCGCCTAGGCCGCTCCAGGGGGGCCTCTGGCACAGATACGCAGTATTTT
CASSLRLGRSRGASGTDTQYF
>TRBV28|15|TRBD2|-|TRBJ2-1
TGTGCCAGCAGTTTGGATAGCGGGGTATACAATGAGCAGTTCTTC
CASSLDSGVYNEQFF
>TRBV9|15|-|-|TRBJ2-1
TGTGCCAGCAGCGTTCGGGGTAGATCCTACAATGAGCAGTTCTTC
CASSVRGRSYNEQFF
>TRBV5-1|15|TRBD1|few|TRBJ2-1
TGCGCCAGCAAGGAGGGACAGGGGGCTTGGAATGAGCAGTTCTTC
CASKEGQGAWNEQFF
>TRBV19|14|-|few|TRBJ1-2
TGTGCCAGTAGTCCCGGACAGTGGCACTATGGCTACACCTTC
CASSPGQWHYGYTF
>TRBV28|13|-|-|TRBJ1-1
TGTGCCAGCAGAATCGGAGGGGATACTGAAGCTTTCTTT
CASRIGGDTEAFF
>TRBV15|13|-|few|TRBJ2-3
TGTGCCACCGTAGCGCCTAGCACAGATACGCAGTATTTT
CATVAPSTDTQYF
>TRBV20-1|14|-|-|TRBJ2-7
TGCAGTGCTAGTGTCACAGCGGTCTCCTACGAGCAGTACTTC
CSASVTAVSYEQYF
>TRBV12-3/TRBV12-4|14|TRBD1|-|TRBJ2-1
TGTGCCAGCAGTCGGGACAGGCGAAGAGGTGAGCAGTTCTTC
CASSRDRRRGEQFF
>TRBV30|13|-|-|TRBJ1-2
TGTGCCTGGAGTGTACTCGGGGGGTACGGCTACACCTTC
CAWSVLGGYGYTF
>TRBV5-6|15|TRBD2|few|TRBJ2-7
TGTGCCAGCAGCTTAATGGCGGGAGGACCCTACGAGCAGTACTTC
CASSLMAGGPYEQYF
>TRBV1|11|-|many|TRBJ2-5
TGCACCAGCTCCCGGAGGGCTCCAGAGTACTTC
CTSSRRAPEYF